The 23 T cell receptor beta chains listed next were all sequenced from one sample in a study of long-term antiretroviral therapy in people with HIV. An immunoSEQ assay, version v3.0, was performed at survey level. The repertoire was sequenced with immunoSEQ multiplex PCR; TCRdb's copy has only in-frame clones and lacks some. The sample contains some 11,000 clones, around 84% of which appear only once. The material was unsorted PBMCs, obtained around 7.2 years after starting antiretroviral therapy. The receptors shown here come from a man over 45 with HIV.

The rearrangement links TRBV5-8 to TRBJ1-2, with D maybe TRBD1 (6 bases). The CDR3 covers 12 residues. V lost 6 bases, J lost 8 bases, and 14 bases lay in between. Germline V gives CDR1 SGHTS, CDR2 YDEGEE. The CDR3 DNA reads as TGTGCCAGCACCAAGGGGGTTAAAGGCTACACCTTC. This gives the protein CASTKGVKGYTF.

This chain uses TRBV4-1 with TRBJ2-1; weak D call: TRBD1 (6 bases). The V gene's germline CDR1 is MGHRA and CDR2 YSYEKL. Trimming pared 4 bases from V and 4 bases from J, leaving 8 bases between. CDR3 length: 13 amino acids. CDR3 amino acids: CASSLTGYNEQFF. In DNA, the CDR3 is TGCGCCAGCAGCCTTACAGGGTACAATGAGCAGTTCTTC.

This clone was observed a single time. The rearrangement links TRBV7-9 to TRBJ1-1; D is unresolved. V dropped 5 bases and J dropped 6 bases, with 10 bases sitting between them. There are 12 residues in the CDR3. CDR1 is SEHNR, CDR2 FQNEAQ, per germline (reference sequence). The DNA of the CDR3 is TGTGCCAGCAGCGACCGCGGGGCTGAAGCTTTCTTT. Its protein is CASSDRGAEAFF.

CDR3 DNA sequence: TGTGCCAGTAGTATAGGAATAGGGTTGAACACTGAAGCTTTCTTT. Protein product: CASSIGIGLNTEAFF. The rearrangement uses TRBV19 and TRBJ1-1; D is ambiguous. V lost 1 base to trimming and J lost 0 bases, with 9 bases between them. Germline CDR1 and CDR2: LNHDA and SQIVND (reference sequence). The CDR3 is 15 amino acids. The full variable domain, in which reference TRBV19 and TRBJ1-1 provide the parts outside the CDR3, is DGGITQSPKYLFRKEGQNVTLSCEQNLNHDAMYWYRQDPGQGLRLIYYSQIVNDFQKGDIAEGYSVSREKKESFPLTVTSAQKNPTAFYLCASSIGIGLNTEAFFGQGTRLTVV.

The V call is TRBV11-2, the J call TRBJ2-1; possibly TRBD1 for D (7 bases). The CDR3 has 13 amino acids. The ends were cut back, 5 bases at V and 10 bases at J, with 15 bases in the middle. Germline V gene data show CDR1 as SGHAT and CDR2 as FQNNGV. CDR3 protein: CASSRTGAGEQFF. Written as DNA, the CDR3 is TGTGCCAGCAGCAGAACAGGGGCGGGAGAGCAGTTCTTC.

The rearrangement links TRBV5-4 to TRBJ1-5; D remains unclear. V shed 4 bases and J shed 8 bases, with 13 bases lying between them. This CDR3 is 13 amino acids long. The germline gives CDR1 SGHNT, CDR2 YYREEE (reference sequence). In DNA, the CDR3 is TGTGCCAGCAGCATCCTTCCCGGGGAGCCCCAGCATTTT. Amino acid sequence: CASSILPGEPQHF.

J is TRBJ1-1 and V is TRBV14, with 8 bases aligning to TRBD1. The J segment lost 3 bases and the V segment lost 5 bases, leaving 5 bases of the junction unmatched. CDR1 and CDR2 from the germline V gene are SGHDN and FVKESK. This CDR3 spans 14 amino acids. Here the CDR3 reads CASSYRGGDTEAFF. The CDR3 region has the DNA TGTGCCAGCAGCTACAGGGGGGGCGACACTGAAGCTTTCTTT.

This clone turned up a few times. This chain joins TRBV5-1 and TRBJ2-7; the match to TRBD2 covers 11 bases. Germline-derived CDR1 and CDR2 are SGHRS and YFSETQ. The J segment lost 2 bases and the V segment lost 4 bases, leaving 14 bases of the junction unmatched. This CDR3 has 18 amino acids. CDR3 residues: CASSVTTSGVPLPYEQYF. CDR3 sequence (DNA): TGCGCCAGCAGCGTTACGACTAGCGGGGTGCCGCTCCCCTACGAGCAGTACTTC.

This clone appeared a single time. CDR3 sequence reads: CASSLGTGSYEQYF. As DNA, the CDR3 is TGTGCCAGCAGCTTAGGGACAGGGTCATACGAGCAGTACTTC. This sequence joins TRBV7-8 and TRBJ2-7; the match to TRBD1 covers 8 bases. CDR1 is SGHVS and CDR2 is FQNEAQ in the germline V gene. V was clipped by 1 base and J by 4 bases; unmatched bases: 3. This CDR3 region has 14 residues.

The J gene is TRBJ2-1, the V gene TRBV27, with D tentatively TRBD1 or TRBD2 (6 bases each). Germline V gene data show CDR1 as MNHEY and CDR2 as SMNVEV (reference sequence). Deletions cut 3 bases from V and 2 bases from J, with 14 bases between. The CDR3 extends over 16 amino acids. The CDR3 here is CASSFGGGKTYNEQFF. CDR3 nucleotides: TGTGCCAGCAGTTTCGGAGGGGGAAAGACCTACAATGAGCAGTTCTTC.

This chain connects TRBV7-8 to TRBJ2-3, with D perhaps matching TRBD1 (5 bases). Germline V lookup: CDR1 SGHVS, CDR2 FQNEAQ. The CDR3 consists of 16 residues. Trimming pared 1 base from V and 3 bases from J, leaving 14 bases between. This CDR3 is CASSLELSKGTDTQYF. CDR3 bases: TGTGCCAGCAGCTTAGAACTCTCGAAGGGGACAGATACGCAGTATTTT.

J is TRBJ2-7 and V is TRBV6-5; 8 nucleotides agree with TRBD1. This CDR3 has 13 amino acids. With 6 bases clipped from V and 3 bases from J, the junction kept 4 bases outside the gene matches. Germline V gene sequence: CDR1 MNHEY, CDR2 SVGAGI. CDR3 sequence reads: CASRAGGLYEQYF. The CDR3, as DNA: TGTGCCAGCAGGGCAGGGGGCCTCTACGAGCAGTACTTC.

V gene TRBV5-5 combines with J gene TRBJ2-1, with 9 bases identical to TRBD1. This CDR3 has 16 residues. Trimming took 0 bases from V and 9 from J; bases not matched to a gene: 10. Germline V lookup: CDR1 SGHKS, CDR2 YYEKEE (reference sequence). The DNA for the CDR3 is TGTGCCAGCAGCTTGGGGGACAGGGAAGCAGTAGGTGAGCAGTTCTTC. It translates to CASSLGDREAVGEQFF.

The chain employs TRBV27 and TRBJ2-7; TRBD1 might be the D (7 bases). Germline CDR1 MNHEY, CDR2 SMNVEV (reference sequence). V lost 3 bases and J 7 bases, leaving 19 bases between the germline ends. This CDR3 is 15 amino acids long. The CDR3 sequence is CASSFMQGGIGEQYF. The DNA of the CDR3 is TGTGCCAGCAGTTTTATGCAGGGGGGTATTGGAGAGCAGTACTTC.

This chain uses TRBV27 with TRBJ1-4; the match to TRBD1 covers 7 bases. The CDR3 has 14 residues. Germline V gives CDR1 MNHEY, CDR2 SMNVEV (reference sequence). V gave up 4 bases and J gave up 7 bases; unmatched junction bases: 6. The CDR3 loop is CASSYQGDGEKLFF. CDR3 in DNA: TGTGCCAGCAGTTACCAGGGGGATGGTGAAAAACTGTTTTTT.

The chain uses TRBV9 and TRBJ1-3; maybe TRBD1 (5 bases). The CDR3 totals 15 residues. V lost 0 bases, J lost 0 bases, and 7 bases lay in between. Per the germline V gene, CDR1 is SGDLS and CDR2 is YYNGEE. The CDR3 sequence: CASSVGGTSGNTIYF. The CDR3 DNA reads as TGTGCCAGCAGCGTAGGGGGGACCTCTGGAAACACCATATATTTT.

The chain combines TRBV12-5 with TRBJ2-7; weak D call: TRBD2 (5 bases). CDR3 length: 15 residues. V lost 6 bases and J 1 base, leaving 16 bases between the germline ends. Germline V gene sequence: CDR1 LGHNT, CDR2 FRNRAP. For the CDR3, the DNA is TGTGCTAGTGGCCCTGGGAGAGGGAGTTCCTACGAGCAGTACTTC. This codes for CASGPGRGSSYEQYF.

The rearrangement uses TRBV15 and TRBJ2-7; 7 bases are a match to TRBD1. Trimming removed 5 bases from V and 1 base from J; junction bases left unmatched: 8. The CDR3 contains 15 residues. Germline V gives CDR1 LNHNV, CDR2 YYDKDF (reference sequence). CDR3 sequence: CATSARTGPSYEQYF. For the CDR3, the DNA is TGTGCCACCAGCGCCCGGACAGGACCATCCTACGAGCAGTACTTC.

The J gene is TRBJ1-4, the V gene TRBV11-2; a possible D gene is TRBD1 (5 bases). The CDR3 length is 16 residues. From germline, CDR1 is SGHAT and CDR2 FQNNGV. V shed 5 bases and J shed 4 bases, with 17 bases lying between them. The CDR3 here is CASSDLGPLNNEKLFF. The CDR3 DNA reads as TGTGCCAGCAGCGACCTGGGACCCCTCAATAATGAAAAACTGTTTTTT.

The rearrangement joins TRBV14 to TRBJ2-7; D not resolved. This CDR3 comprises 16 residues. The germline V and J ends were trimmed by 4 bases and 2 bases, with 18 bases remaining between them. The germline V gene encodes CDR1 SGHDN and CDR2 FVKESK. In DNA form, the CDR3 reads TGTGCCAGCAGCCCCGGGCCCCTGCGTCCCCCCTACGAGCAGTACTTC. This codes for CASSPGPLRPPYEQYF. The complete variable domain, with remaining parts taken from reference TRBV14 and TRBJ2-7, reads EAGVTQFPSHSVIEKGQTVTLRCDPISGHDNLYWYRRVMGKEIKFLLHFVKESKQDESGMPNNRFLAERTGGTYSTLKVQPAELEDSGVYFCASSPGPLRPPYEQYFGPGTRLTVT.

The chain is built from TRBV30 and TRBJ1-1; D is unresolved. Between the trimmed V and J ends, which lost 4 bases and 7 bases, there was a span of 10 bases. The CDR3 totals 11 residues. Germline V gives CDR1 GTSNPN, CDR2 SVGIG (reference sequence). The CDR3 is CAWTSLYEAFF. CDR3 DNA sequence: TGTGCCTGGACCTCCCTTTATGAAGCTTTCTTT.

This clone was recorded a few times. For the CDR3, the DNA is TGTGCCAGCAGCTTGACACCAACTAATGAAAAACTGTTTTTT. This gives the protein CASSLTPTNEKLFF. The V gene is TRBV5-6, the J gene TRBJ1-4; D unclear. The germline V gene has CDR1 SGHDT and CDR2 YYEEEE. The CDR3 sequence is 14 residues long. The V end was cut by 1 base, the J end by 0 bases, with 4 bases between.

In this sample, this clone turned up once. The V and J genes are TRBV27 and TRBJ2-2, with D tentatively TRBD1 (5 bases). This CDR3 spans 15 amino acids. V lost 2 bases and J lost 4, with 11 bases in between. The germline V gene has CDR1 MNHEY and CDR2 SMNVEV (reference sequence). CDR3 amino acids: CASSLGHRVTGELFF. The CDR3 nucleotides are TGTGCCAGCAGTTTAGGACACCGAGTCACCGGGGAGCTGTTTTTT.